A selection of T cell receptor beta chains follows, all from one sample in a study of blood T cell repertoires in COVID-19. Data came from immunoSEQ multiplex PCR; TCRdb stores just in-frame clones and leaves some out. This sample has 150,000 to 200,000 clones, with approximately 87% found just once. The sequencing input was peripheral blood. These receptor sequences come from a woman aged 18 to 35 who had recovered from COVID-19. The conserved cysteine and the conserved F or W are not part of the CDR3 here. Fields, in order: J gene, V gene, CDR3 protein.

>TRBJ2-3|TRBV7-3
ASSTSGSTDTQY
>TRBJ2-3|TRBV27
ASSSTTSTDTQY
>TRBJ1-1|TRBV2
ASSNFGQGNTEAF
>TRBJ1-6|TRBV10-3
AIMAGGNSPLH
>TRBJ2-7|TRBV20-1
SAGEAGVRYEQY
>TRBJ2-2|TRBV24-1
ATSARATGQVNTGELF
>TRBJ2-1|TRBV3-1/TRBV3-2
ASSLAGDYNEQF
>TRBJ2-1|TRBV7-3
ASSLTGGAWVDEQF
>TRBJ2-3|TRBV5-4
ASSPTSGVFTDTQY
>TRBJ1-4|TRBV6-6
ASSLDRAATNEKLF
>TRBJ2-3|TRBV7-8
ASSRTSGGADTQY
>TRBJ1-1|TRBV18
ASSAGENTEAF
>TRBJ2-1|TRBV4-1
ASSQPTSSPANEQF
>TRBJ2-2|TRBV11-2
ASSSGGLAPNTGELF
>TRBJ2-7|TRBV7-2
ASTPDSGNFYEQY
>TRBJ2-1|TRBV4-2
ASSQALAGNEQF
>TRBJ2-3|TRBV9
ASGHSGKADTQY
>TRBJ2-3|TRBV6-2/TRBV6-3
ASSRGGRGTDTQY
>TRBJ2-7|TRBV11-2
ASSDSSGGFSYEQY
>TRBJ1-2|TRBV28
ASSLRTGGWSGYT
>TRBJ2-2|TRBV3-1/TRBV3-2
ASSHGRGGTGELF
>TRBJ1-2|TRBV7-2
ASSSNKWTGFNGYT
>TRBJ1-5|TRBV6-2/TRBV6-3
ASSRWTGGYQPQH
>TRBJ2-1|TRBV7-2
ASSLRASEGDEQF
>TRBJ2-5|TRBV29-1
SVVMRAGGTQY
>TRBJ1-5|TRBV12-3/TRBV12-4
ASSRDRSQPQH
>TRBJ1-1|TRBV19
ASSIGTGTEAF
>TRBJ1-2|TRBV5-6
ASSFEGGYT
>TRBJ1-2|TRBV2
ASTEGGGGNYGYT
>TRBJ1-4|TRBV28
ASSQQGAGNEKLF
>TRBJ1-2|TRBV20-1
SAYRVLYT